This TCR beta chain was observed in a study of control samples from healthy donors and cancer patients. Here immunoSEQ multiplex PCR was the method, and the copy in TCRdb shows in-frame clones only, minus some. The sample has 110,000 or so clones, around 89% seen once. Germline CDR1 reads SGHDT; CDR2 reads YYEEEE. V was shortened by 3 bases and J by 4 bases, with 13 bases between the two germline ends. This CDR3 spans 15 amino acids. The sequencing sample was made of blood. This sequence joins TRBV5-6 and TRBJ1-4, with unresolved D. This receptor was taken from a woman aged 45-65 years in good health. The CDR3 coding sequence is TGTGCCAGCAGCTGGGCACTGGGGAATAATGAAAAACTGTTTTTT. Protein: CASSWALGNNEKLFF. Together with reference TRBV5-6 and TRBJ1-4, the CDR3 gives the full variable domain: DAGVTQSPTHLIKTRGQQVTLRCSPKSGHDTVSWYQQALGQGPQFIFQYYEEEERQRGNFPDRFSGHQFPNYSSELNVNALLLGDSALYLCASSWALGNNEKLFFGSGTQLSVL.